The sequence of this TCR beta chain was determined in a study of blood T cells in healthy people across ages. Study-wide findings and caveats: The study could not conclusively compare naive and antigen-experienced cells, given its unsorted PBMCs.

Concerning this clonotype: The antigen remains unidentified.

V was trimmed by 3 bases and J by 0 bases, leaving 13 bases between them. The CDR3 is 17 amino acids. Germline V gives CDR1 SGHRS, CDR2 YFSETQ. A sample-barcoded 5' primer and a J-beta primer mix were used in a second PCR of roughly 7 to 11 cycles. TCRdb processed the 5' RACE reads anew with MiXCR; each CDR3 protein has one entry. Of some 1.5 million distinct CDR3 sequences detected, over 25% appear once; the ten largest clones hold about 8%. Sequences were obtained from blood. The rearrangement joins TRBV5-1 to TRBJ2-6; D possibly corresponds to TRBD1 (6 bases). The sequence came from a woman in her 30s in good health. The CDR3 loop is CASSSTSGVSGANVLTF. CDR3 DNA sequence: TGCGCCAGCAGCTCAACCTCAGGGGTCTCTGGGGCCAACGTCCTGACTTTC. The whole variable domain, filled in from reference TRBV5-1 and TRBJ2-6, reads KAGVTQTPRYLIKTRGQQVTLSCSPISGHRSVSWYQQTPGQGLQFLFEYFSETQRNKGNFPGRFSGRQFSNSRSEMNVSTLELGDSALYLCASSSTSGVSGANVLTFGAGSRLTVL.